The next 12 T cell receptor beta chains were all read from a single sample in a study of regulatory T cells in long-lasting Graves disease. Described time point: persistent/refractory GD, antithyroid drugs over 5 years with positive TRAb. RNA from PBMCs was the source of the TCR library. Arm-PCR of CDR3 regions and iRepertoire HTBI primers were used to build TCR beta libraries. TCRdb recomputed calls from the multiplex PCR reads with MiXCR, one row per CDR3 protein. In the table there are 300,000 to 350,000 distinct CDR3 sequences, about 18% of which are singletons. The sample in question was peripheral blood mononuclear cells (PBMCs), obtained when the disease was refractory, from a patient treated with antithyroid drugs. The receptor set was obtained from a female donor with Graves disease.

The sample holds many counts of this clonotype. The chain combines TRBV4-1 with TRBJ1-4, with 7 bases that match TRBD1. CDR1 MGHRA and CDR2 YSYEKL come from the germline V gene. Unmatched junction bases numbered 10, after V lost 0 bases and J lost 12 bases. This CDR3 contains 15 residues. CDR3 amino acids: CASSQDYGGGFELFF. In nucleotides, the CDR3 is TGCGCCAGCAGCCAAGATTATGGAGGGGGCTTTGAACTGTTTTTT.

V gene TRBV20-1 combines with J gene TRBJ2-7; 8 bases map to TRBD2. There are 15 residues in the CDR3. V lost 3 bases to trimming and J lost 2 bases; unmatched junction nucleotides: 9. From germline, CDR1 is DFQATT and CDR2 SNEGSKA (reference sequence). CDR3 protein: CSASSNLGLAYEQYF. The CDR3 region has the DNA TGCAGTGCTAGCTCAAATTTGGGACTAGCCTACGAGCAGTACTTC.

Only a few counts were recorded for this clonotype. The chain links TRBV29-1 to TRBJ1-1, with TRBD1 as a possible D gene (6 bases). The germline V gene has CDR1 SQVTM and CDR2 ANQGSEA. V shed 0 bases and J shed 1 base, with 6 bases lying between them. The CDR3 spans 13 residues. The CDR3: CSVEETGNTEAFF. The CDR3 region has the DNA TGCAGCGTTGAAGAGACAGGGAACACTGAAGCTTTCTTT.

The chain couples TRBV29-1 to TRBJ2-1; D is possibly TRBD2 (6 bases). Germline V gene data show CDR1 as SQVTM and CDR2 as ANQGSEA. The length of the CDR3 is 16 residues. V lost 6 bases, J lost 0 bases, and 18 bases lay in between. In DNA, the CDR3 is TGCAGCGTGGAAAGCGGGCAGACAATCTCCTACAATGAGCAGTTCTTC. The encoded protein is CSVESGQTISYNEQFF.

This clonotype occurred many times. V is TRBV11-2 and J is TRBJ2-7; D is ambiguous. The CDR3 extends over 14 amino acids. The V gene's germline CDR1 is SGHAT and CDR2 FQNNGV. Trimming shortened V by 1 base and J by 1 base, and 8 bases separated the two germline ends. DNA for the CDR3: TGTGCCAGCAGCTTAGGTCCAGTTTCCTACGAGCAGTACTTC. Its translation is CASSLGPVSYEQYF. The complete variable domain, with remaining parts taken from reference TRBV11-2 and TRBJ2-7, reads EAGVAQSPRYKIIEKRQSVAFWCNPISGHATLYWYQQILGQGPKLLIQFQNNGVVDDSQLPKDRFSAERLKGVDSTLKIQPAKLEDSAVYLCASSLGPVSYEQYFGPGTRLTVT.

This clonotype was picked up a small number of times. The gene calls are TRBV9 and TRBJ1-1, with D possibly being TRBD1 (5 bases). The V and J ends lost 3 bases and 1 base respectively, with 16 bases between them. CDR1 and CDR2 (germline): SGDLS, YYNGEE. This CDR3 spans 16 amino acids. The CDR3 bases are TGTGCCAGCAGCGCTACCCGGGGGGGGACGAACACTGAAGCTTTCTTT. This encodes CASSATRGGTNTEAFF.

In this sample, this clonotype turned up many times. The J gene is TRBJ2-6, the V gene TRBV10-2; D ambiguous. The CDR3 has 12 amino acids. Looked up from germline, CDR1 is WSHSY and CDR2 is SAAADI. With 8 bases removed from V and 3 bases from J, the gap between germline ends came to 5 bases. The CDR3 bases are TGCGCCAGCCACGATGGGGCCAACGTCCTGACTTTC. It translates to CASHDGANVLTF.

In its sample, this clonotype was seen many times. V usage is TRBV12-3 or TRBV12-4 and J usage is TRBJ2-5, with TRBD2 as a possible D gene (5 bases). V gave up 6 bases and J gave up 0 bases, with 11 bases separating them. The CDR3 sequence is 14 residues long. This chain's CDR3 is CASSPSGYQETQYF. CDR3 coding DNA: TGTGCCAGCAGCCCCTCGGGGTACCAAGAGACCCAGTACTTC.

For this clonotype: A much larger clone lies a single base off, so this may be a read error. This chain connects TRBV7-8 to TRBJ1-5; D perhaps matches TRBD1 (6 bases). Germline V CDR1 and CDR2: SGHVS, FQNEAQ. This CDR3 spans 18 amino acids. CDR3 amino acids: CVSSYYTGPPHSNQPQHF. CDR3 DNA: TGTGTCAGCAGCTATTACACAGGGCCCCCTCATAGCAATCAGCCCCAGCATTTT.

Notes on this clonotype: This likely came from a read error, as a far larger clone is one base away. This rearrangement joins TRBV7-2 to TRBJ2-5; 9 bases map to TRBD1. Germline-derived CDR1 and CDR2 are SGHTA and FQGNSA. The CDR3 consists of 14 residues. V lost 0 bases and J lost 9; bases outside the gene matches: 5. CDR3 coding DNA: TGTGCCAGCAGCTTAGCGGGGACAGGGTGGGCCCAGTACTTC. This sequence encodes CASSLAGTGWAQYF.

This clonotype was observed many times. This rearrangement joins TRBV5-1 to TRBJ1-2; TRBD1 aligns across 9 bases. Per germline, CDR1 SGHRS and CDR2 YFSETQ. This CDR3 comprises 15 residues. The J segment lost 4 bases and the V segment lost 4 bases, leaving 8 bases of the junction unmatched. CDR3 in amino acids: CASSDRGQGIYGYTF. As DNA, the CDR3 is TGCGCCAGCAGCGATCGAGGACAGGGGATCTATGGCTACACCTTC.

This clonotype was counted many times. The chain recombines TRBV2 with TRBJ2-1; D uncertain. There are 11 residues in the CDR3. The ends were cut back, 1 base at V and 5 bases at J, with 0 bases in the middle. Germline CDR1 and CDR2: SNHLY and FYNNEI. As DNA, the CDR3 is TGTGCCAGCAGTGAAGACAATGAGCAGTTCTTC. It specifies CASSEDNEQFF.